The present entry profiles one TCR beta chain with its context. This sample is part of a study of blood T cell repertoires in COVID-19. Study-wide context: Acute-phase and convalescent COVID-19 samples originated in the United States, Italy and Spain.

The table came from immunoSEQ multiplex PCR; TCRdb's copy has only in-frame clones and leaves some out. Among 300,000 or so clones listed, about 86% were seen once. Individuals aged roughly 18 to 100 years were recruited from 24 US areas. V lost 2 bases to trimming and J lost 7 bases; unmatched junction nucleotides: 1. The CDR3 contains 14 residues. CDR1 SGHKS and CDR2 YYEKEE come from the germline V gene (reference sequence). The clonotype comes from a woman aged 40 to 49 with acute COVID-19. This chain joins TRBV5-5 and TRBJ2-7, with 15 bases lining up with TRBD2. Sequenced material: PBMCs or T cells enriched from blood (not recorded which). CDR3 bases: TGTGCCAGCAGCTTAGGACTAGCGGGAGGGGAGCAGTACTTC. Translated, it gives CASSLGLAGGEQYF.